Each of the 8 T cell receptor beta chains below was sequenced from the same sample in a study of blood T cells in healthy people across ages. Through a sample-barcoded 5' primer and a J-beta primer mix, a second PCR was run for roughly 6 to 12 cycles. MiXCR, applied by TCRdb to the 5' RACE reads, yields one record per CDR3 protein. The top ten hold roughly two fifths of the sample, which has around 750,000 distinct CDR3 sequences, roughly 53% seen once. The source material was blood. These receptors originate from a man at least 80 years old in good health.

This CDR3 reads CSAAALADSYNEQFF. The DNA of the CDR3 is TGCAGTGCTGCCGCGCTAGCGGACTCCTACAATGAGCAGTTCTTC. The chain carries TRBV20-1 and TRBJ2-1; 7 bases agree with TRBD2. CDR1 and CDR2 from the germline V gene are DFQATT and SNEGSKA (reference sequence). V lost 5 bases to trimming and J lost 0 bases; unmatched junction nucleotides: 7. The CDR3 consists of 15 residues.

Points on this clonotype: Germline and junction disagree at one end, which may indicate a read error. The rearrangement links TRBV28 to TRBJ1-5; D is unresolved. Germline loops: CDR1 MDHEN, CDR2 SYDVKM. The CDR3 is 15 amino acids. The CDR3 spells CASSSVGTRAQPQHF. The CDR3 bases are TGTGCGAGCAGTTCGGTGGGCACTCGGGCTCAGCCCCAGCATTTT.

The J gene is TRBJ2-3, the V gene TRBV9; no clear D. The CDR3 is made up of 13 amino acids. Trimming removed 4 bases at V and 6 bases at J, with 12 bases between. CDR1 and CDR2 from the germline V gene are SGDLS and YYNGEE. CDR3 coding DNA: TGTGCCAGCAGCCCCACTCCCGGGGATACGCAGTATTTT. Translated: CASSPTPGDTQYF.

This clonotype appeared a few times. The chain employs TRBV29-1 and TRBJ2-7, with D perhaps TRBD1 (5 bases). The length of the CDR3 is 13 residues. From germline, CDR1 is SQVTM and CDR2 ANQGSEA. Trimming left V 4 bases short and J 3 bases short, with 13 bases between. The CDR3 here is CSVAVREFYEQYF. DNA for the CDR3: TGCAGCGTTGCGGTCAGGGAATTCTACGAGCAGTACTTC.

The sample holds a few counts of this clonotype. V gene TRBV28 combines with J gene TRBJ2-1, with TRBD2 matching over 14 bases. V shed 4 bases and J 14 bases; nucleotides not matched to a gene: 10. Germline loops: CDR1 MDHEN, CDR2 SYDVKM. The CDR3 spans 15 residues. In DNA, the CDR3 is TGTGCCAGCAGTTCGCCGGGACTAGCGGGAGTTATAGAGTTCTTC. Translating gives CASSSPGLAGVIEFF. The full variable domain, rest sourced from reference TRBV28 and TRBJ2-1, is DVKVTQSSRYLVKRTGEKVFLECVQDMDHENMFWYRQDPGLGLRLIYFSYDVKMKEKGDIPEGYSVSREKKERFSLILESASTNQTSMYLCASSSPGLAGVIEFFGPGTRLTVL.

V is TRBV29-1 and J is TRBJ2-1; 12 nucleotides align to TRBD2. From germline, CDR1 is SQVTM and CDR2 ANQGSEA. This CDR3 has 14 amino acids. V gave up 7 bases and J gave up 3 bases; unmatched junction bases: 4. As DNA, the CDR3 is TGCAGCGACAGGACTAGCGGGAACTACAATGAGCAGTTCTTC. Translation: CSDRTSGNYNEQFF.

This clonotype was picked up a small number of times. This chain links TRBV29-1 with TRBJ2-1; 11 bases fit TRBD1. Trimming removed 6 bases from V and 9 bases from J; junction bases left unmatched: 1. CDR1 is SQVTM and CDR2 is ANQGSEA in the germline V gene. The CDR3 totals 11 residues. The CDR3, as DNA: TGCAGCGTCGGGACAGGGGGTGAGCAGTTCTTC. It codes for CSVGTGGEQFF.

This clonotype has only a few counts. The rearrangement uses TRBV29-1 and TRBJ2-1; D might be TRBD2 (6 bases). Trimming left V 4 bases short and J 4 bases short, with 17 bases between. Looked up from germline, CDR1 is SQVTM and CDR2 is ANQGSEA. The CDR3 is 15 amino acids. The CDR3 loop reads CSVVVRGSGYNEQFF. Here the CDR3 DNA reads TGCAGCGTTGTAGTACGGGGGAGTGGATACAATGAGCAGTTCTTC.